This T cell receptor (beta chain) was found in a study of blood T cell repertoires in COVID-19. Profiled with immunoSEQ multiplex PCR; TCRdb holds only in-frame clones, not every one. The data contain some 100,000 clones, 88% of them singletons. This clone was counted between two and nine times. In germline, CDR1 is SGDLS, CDR2 YYNGEE. The CDR3 has 15 residues. The V and J ends lost 3 bases and 6 bases, in that order; junction bases with no gene match: 8. The sequencing sample was made of peripheral blood. The TCR comes from a man in his fifties or sixties with COVID-19, enrolled during active disease. The chain couples TRBV9 to TRBJ2-7; TRBD2 matches 11 bases. CDR3 protein: CASSAGLAGSSEQYF. As DNA, the CDR3 is TGTGCCAGCAGCGCCGGACTAGCGGGTTCCAGCGAGCAGTACTTC.